What follows are 28 T cell receptor beta chains derived from one specimen sequenced in a study of PD-1 blockade in mismatch repair-deficient tumors. TCRdb keeps only in-frame clones here, not all; method: immunoSEQ multiplex PCR. The sample carries approximately 17,000 clones, over 75% recorded once. The sequenced sample was PBMCs, obtained roughly 23 weeks after starting pembrolizumab. Every receptor here comes from an adult with mismatch repair-deficient cancer.

The rearrangement joins TRBV15 to TRBJ2-1, with D possibly being TRBD2 (6 bases). This CDR3 has 16 residues. Germline CDR1 and CDR2: LNHNV and YYDKDF (reference sequence). V shed 0 bases and J shed 7 bases, with 16 bases lying between them. CDR3 in amino acids: CATSRDRDWGSNEQFF. The CDR3 DNA reads as TGTGCCACCAGCAGAGATCGGGACTGGGGATCTAATGAGCAGTTCTTC.

The chain combines TRBV27 with TRBJ2-7; no clear D. In germline, CDR1 is MNHEY, CDR2 SMNVEV (reference sequence). The CDR3 contains 14 residues. Trimming stripped 5 bases from V and 3 bases from J, with 14 bases between. CDR3 in amino acids: CASSTTRRRYEQYF. CDR3 sequence (DNA): TGTGCCAGCAGTACTACACGCAGACGCTACGAGCAGTACTTC.

V and J are TRBV5-6 and TRBJ2-7; D gene ambiguous. CDR3 length: 13 residues. In germline, CDR1 is SGHDT, CDR2 YYEEEE. Trimming left V 1 base short and J 2 bases short, with 7 bases between. CDR3 coding DNA: TGTGCCAGCAGCTTGCTGGCCACCTACGAGCAGTACTTC. Translating it yields CASSLLATYEQYF.

The gene calls are TRBV7-3 and TRBJ2-3, with 8 positions matching TRBD2. Germline CDR1 is SGHTA and CDR2 is FQGTGA. The trim removed 3 bases at V and 1 base at J, leaving 0 bases unmatched. The CDR3 runs 14 residues. The CDR3, as DNA: TGTGCCAGCAGCTTTAGCGGGGGCACAGATACGCAGTATTTT. Translating it yields CASSFSGGTDTQYF.

The chain employs TRBV28 and TRBJ2-1, with 15 positions matching TRBD2. The CDR3 contains 18 residues. Per the germline V gene, CDR1 is MDHEN and CDR2 is SYDVKM. The trim removed 6 bases at V and 6 bases at J, leaving 12 bases unmatched. The CDR3 DNA follows: TGTGCCAGCAGGGGGACTAGCGGGAGGAGCCTGCATGGCAATGAGCAGTTCTTC. This encodes CASRGTSGRSLHGNEQFF.

In its sample, this clone was seen a few times. CDR3 bases: TGTGCCAGCAGCTCCAACGCCCCGACTAGCGGGGGCTACGAGCAGTACTTC. Translation gives CASSSNAPTSGGYEQYF. The chain couples TRBV5-4 to TRBJ2-7, with 12 nucleotides matching TRBD2. The ends lost 3 bases at V and 3 bases at J; junction bases unmatched: 10. The CDR3 runs to 17 residues. Germline loops: CDR1 SGHNT, CDR2 YYREEE (reference sequence).

The rearrangement uses TRBV4-2 and TRBJ2-1; tentatively, D is TRBD2 (8 bases). There are 20 residues in the CDR3. From germline, CDR1 is LGHNA and CDR2 YNFKEQ. Trimming removed 6 bases at V and 4 bases at J, with 31 bases between. The CDR3 nucleotides are TGTGCCAGCAGGCAATGGGGGAGCGGGGCACGGGAGGGGGCATACAATGAGCAGTTCTTC. Translation: CASRQWGSGAREGAYNEQFF.

V usage is TRBV7-2 and J usage is TRBJ2-5; 15 bases align to TRBD2. Per the germline V gene, CDR1 is SGHTA and CDR2 is FQGNSA. V was pared by 3 bases and J by 5 bases, with 10 bases of the junction left unmatched. The length of the CDR3 is 18 residues. The CDR3 DNA sequence: TGTGCCAGCAGCTTGGGACTAGCGGGAGGTAGGGGGAGGGAGACCCAGTACTTC. Residues: CASSLGLAGGRGRETQYF.

A few counts support this clone. This rearrangement joins TRBV6-5 to TRBJ1-2; D may be TRBD1 (6 bases). The CDR3 extends over 13 amino acids. Trimming left V 4 bases short and J 4 bases short, with 10 bases between. Germline loops: CDR1 MNHEY, CDR2 SVGAGI. CDR3 protein: CASSSTGTYGYTF. CDR3 coding DNA: TGTGCCAGCAGTTCCACAGGGACCTATGGCTACACCTTC.

The chain joins TRBV4-2 to TRBJ1-4; TRBD1 matches at 8 bases. CDR3 length equals 16 residues. J gave up 6 bases and V 0 bases, and 6 bases lay outside the gene matches. The germline gives CDR1 LGHNA, CDR2 YNFKEQ. In DNA form, the CDR3 reads TGTGCCAGCAGCCAAGAAGGGACAGGTCTTCATGAAAAACTGTTTTTT. This codes for CASSQEGTGLHEKLFF.

The chain couples TRBV2 to TRBJ2-7; D is unclear. V gave up 10 bases and J gave up 6 bases, with 22 bases separating them. This CDR3 comprises 14 residues. Germline-derived CDR1 and CDR2 are SNHLY and FYNNEI. The CDR3 DNA is TGTGCCACTACTGGTGTTGCAACCTACAGCGAGCAGTACTTC. Its protein product is CATTGVATYSEQYF. The full variable domain, with the rest looked up from reference TRBV2 and TRBJ2-7, is EPEVTQTPSHQVTQMGQEVILRCVPISNHLYFYWYRQILGQKVEFLVSFYNNEISEKSEIFDDQFSVERPDGSNFTLKIRSTKLEDSAMYFCATTGVATYSEQYFGPGTRLTVT.

The rearrangement links TRBV5-4 to TRBJ2-3; 8 bases agree with TRBD2. The CDR3 loop spans 15 amino acids. The ends lost 3 bases at V and 3 bases at J; junction bases unmatched: 6. In germline, CDR1 is SGHNT, CDR2 YYREEE (reference sequence). The CDR3 DNA is TGTGCCAGCAGCTCCAAGACTAGCGCGACAGATACGCAGTATTTT. Its translation: CASSSKTSATDTQYF.

This chain joins TRBV28 and TRBJ2-1; TRBD1 matches 9 bases. Germline V gene sequence: CDR1 MDHEN, CDR2 SYDVKM. V shed 8 bases, J shed 8 bases, and the junction held 7 bases outside the gene matches. This CDR3 is built from 13 residues. For the CDR3, the DNA is TGTGCCAGCCGCGGGACAGGGCAGGATGAGCAGTTCTTC. This translates into CASRGTGQDEQFF. Full variable domain (outside the CDR3, taken from reference TRBV28 and TRBJ2-1): DVKVTQSSRYLVKRTGEKVFLECVQDMDHENMFWYRQDPGLGLRLIYFSYDVKMKEKGDIPEGYSVSREKKERFSLILESASTNQTSMYLCASRGTGQDEQFFGPGTRLTVL.

The J gene is TRBJ1-2, the V gene TRBV7-2, with 7 bases that match TRBD1. Per germline, CDR1 SGHTA and CDR2 FQGNSA. V lost 1 base, J lost 8 bases, and 7 bases stayed unmatched. The CDR3 sequence is 14 residues long. The CDR3 sequence: CASSLEGGRGGYTF. CDR3 DNA: TGTGCCAGCAGCTTAGAAGGGGGCAGGGGCGGCTACACCTTC.

This clone appeared once. The CDR3 sequence: CASQQPPPYGYTF. As DNA, the CDR3 is TGTGCCAGCCAACAGCCGCCCCCCTATGGCTACACCTTC. The V gene is TRBV28, the J gene TRBJ1-2; D unclear. The CDR3 contains 13 residues. Germline V CDR1 and CDR2: MDHEN, SYDVKM. The V and J ends lost 8 bases and 4 bases respectively, with 14 bases between them.

The chain employs TRBV28 and TRBJ2-3; 8 positions match TRBD2. Losses at the gene ends were 4 bases for V and 3 bases for J; bases not matched to a gene: 9. The V gene's germline CDR1 is MDHEN and CDR2 SYDVKM. The CDR3 extends over 16 amino acids. In DNA form, the CDR3 reads TGTGCCAGCAGTTCCTATAGCGGGACGGGGACAGATACGCAGTATTTT. This sequence encodes CASSSYSGTGTDTQYF. The full variable domain, with the rest looked up from reference TRBV28 and TRBJ2-3, is DVKVTQSSRYLVKRTGEKVFLECVQDMDHENMFWYRQDPGLGLRLIYFSYDVKMKEKGDIPEGYSVSREKKERFSLILESASTNQTSMYLCASSSYSGTGTDTQYFGPGTRLTVL.

The rearrangement links TRBV10-3 to TRBJ2-1, with D tentatively TRBD2 (5 bases). The CDR3 has 14 amino acids. Germline lookup yields CDR1 ENHRY and CDR2 SYGVKD. The germline V and J ends were trimmed by 0 bases and 10 bases, with 13 bases remaining between them. The CDR3 DNA follows: TGTGCCATCAGTGAGTCTATCGGGGTGGGAGAGCAGTTCTTC. Residues: CAISESIGVGEQFF.

The CDR3 coding sequence is TGTGCCACCATGGTCCAGGCGGCGGGCGGGACCCAGTACTTC. This sequence encodes CATMVQAAGGTQYF. The chain uses TRBV6-1 and TRBJ2-5; weak D call: TRBD2 (5 bases). The CDR3 is 14 amino acids. Trimming pared 10 bases from V and 7 bases from J, leaving 22 bases between. In germline, CDR1 is MNHNS, CDR2 SASEGT.

V usage is TRBV5-8 and J usage is TRBJ2-3, with 7 positions matching TRBD2. Germline V gene data show CDR1 as SGHTS and CDR2 as YDEGEE. The CDR3 extends over 13 amino acids. The V and J ends lost 9 bases and 2 bases, in that order; junction bases with no gene match: 6. CDR3 nucleotides: TGTGCCACCTTCCGACTAGCCACAGATACGCAGTATTTT. Protein: CATFRLATDTQYF.

This clone was seen a single time. The chain carries TRBV15 and TRBJ2-3; 8 nucleotides agree with TRBD1. Per the germline V gene, CDR1 is LNHNV and CDR2 is YYDKDF (reference sequence). This CDR3 is built from 20 residues. J lost 4 bases, V lost 1 base, and 19 bases had no gene match. DNA for the CDR3: TGTGCCACCAGCAGAGGCTATGGAGCAGGGGGCTATGAGAGTGCAGATACGCAGTATTTT. Its translation is CATSRGYGAGGYESADTQYF.

This CDR3 reads CASSIAGVSETQYF. CDR3 sequence (DNA): TGTGCCAGTAGTATAGCGGGAGTGTCGGAGACCCAGTACTTC. V usage is TRBV19 and J usage is TRBJ2-5; D is perhaps TRBD2 (6 bases). Germline CDR1 reads LNHDA; CDR2 reads SQIVND (reference sequence). V was cut by 1 base and J by 5 bases, with 11 bases left in between. This CDR3 has 14 residues.

This clone occurred a few times. J is TRBJ2-7 and V is TRBV7-6; 9 nucleotides agree with TRBD1. Unmatched junction bases numbered 6, after V lost 1 base and J lost 5 bases. Germline lookup yields CDR1 SGHVS and CDR2 FNYEAQ. This CDR3 comprises 15 residues. The CDR3 reads CASSLGGTGINEQYF. The CDR3 DNA sequence: TGTGCCAGCAGCTTAGGTGGGACAGGGATTAACGAGCAGTACTTC.

This chain links TRBV7-9 with TRBJ1-2; the match to TRBD1 covers 7 bases. The germline gives CDR1 SEHNR, CDR2 FQNEAQ (reference sequence). V dropped 5 bases and J dropped 8; count of bases not matched to a gene: 11. CDR3 size: 14 residues. CDR3 nucleotides: TGTGCCAGCAGCCGTCAGGGGGAATCTGAAGGCTACACCTTC. Translating it yields CASSRQGESEGYTF.

The rearrangement links TRBV5-1 to TRBJ1-6; 9 positions agree with TRBD1. The J segment lost 10 bases and the V segment lost 0 bases, leaving 8 bases of the junction unmatched. The germline gives CDR1 SGHRS, CDR2 YFSETQ. This CDR3 region has 16 residues. The CDR3 DNA is TGCGCCAGCAGCTTGGCCGGGACAGGGACTAGATCACCCCTCCACTTT. Residues: CASSLAGTGTRSPLHF.

The V call is TRBV5-1, the J call TRBJ2-1, with D perhaps matching TRBD1 (6 bases). This CDR3 region has 15 residues. Trimming removed 4 bases at V and 2 bases at J, with 13 bases between. CDR1 SGHRS and CDR2 YFSETQ come from the germline V gene. CDR3 loop: CASSETGTPYNEQFF. In DNA, the CDR3 is TGCGCCAGCAGCGAAACCGGGACACCCTACAATGAGCAGTTCTTC.

The chain carries TRBV4-1 and TRBJ2-3, with a weak D call TRBD2 (5 bases). Between the trimmed V and J ends, which lost 4 bases and 1 base, there was a span of 15 bases. CDR1 and CDR2 from the germline V gene are MGHRA and YSYEKL. The CDR3 spans 16 residues. The CDR3 sequence: CASSRIGGSGTDTQYF. The CDR3 nucleotides read TGCGCCAGCAGCCGCATCGGAGGTTCGGGCACAGATACGCAGTATTTT.

The chain has TRBV29-1 and TRBJ2-3; tentative D call: TRBD1 (6 bases). Trimming took 0 bases from V and 4 from J, leaving 14 bases between them. The length of the CDR3 is 15 residues. Per the germline V gene, CDR1 is SQVTM and CDR2 is ANQGSEA. The CDR3 sequence is CSVEDTITGPDTQYF. CDR3 sequence (DNA): TGCAGCGTTGAAGATACAATCACAGGGCCAGATACGCAGTATTTT.

The CDR3 region is CASSLSQGRTGELFF. The DNA of the CDR3 is TGTGCCAGCAGCTTGTCACAGGGGCGCACCGGGGAGCTGTTTTTT. The V call is TRBV7-9, the J call TRBJ2-2, with TRBD1 matching 7 bases. The CDR3 is 15 residues long. The trim removed 3 bases at V and 4 bases at J, leaving 5 bases unmatched. Germline lookup yields CDR1 SEHNR and CDR2 FQNEAQ (reference sequence).